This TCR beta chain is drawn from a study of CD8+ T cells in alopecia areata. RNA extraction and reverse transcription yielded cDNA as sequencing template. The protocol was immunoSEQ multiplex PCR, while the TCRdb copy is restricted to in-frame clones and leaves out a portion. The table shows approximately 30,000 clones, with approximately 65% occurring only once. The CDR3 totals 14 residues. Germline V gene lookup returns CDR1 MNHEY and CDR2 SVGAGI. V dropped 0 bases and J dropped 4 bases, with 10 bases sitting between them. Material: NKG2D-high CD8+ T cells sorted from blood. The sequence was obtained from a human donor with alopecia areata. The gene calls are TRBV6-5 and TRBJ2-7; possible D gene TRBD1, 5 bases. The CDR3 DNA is TGTGCCAGCAGTTACTCTCTAACAGGATACGAGCAGTACTTC. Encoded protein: CASSYSLTGYEQYF.